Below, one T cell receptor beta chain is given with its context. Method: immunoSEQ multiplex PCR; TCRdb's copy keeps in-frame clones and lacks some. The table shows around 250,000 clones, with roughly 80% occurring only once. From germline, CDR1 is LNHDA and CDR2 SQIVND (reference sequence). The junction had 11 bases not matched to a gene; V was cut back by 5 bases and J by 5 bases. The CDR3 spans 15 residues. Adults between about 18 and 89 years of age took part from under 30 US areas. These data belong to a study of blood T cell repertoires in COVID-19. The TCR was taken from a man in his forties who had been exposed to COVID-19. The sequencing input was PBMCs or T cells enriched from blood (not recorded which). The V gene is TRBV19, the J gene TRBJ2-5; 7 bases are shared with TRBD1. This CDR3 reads CASSYPNRGVETQYF. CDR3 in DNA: TGTGCCAGTAGTTACCCTAACAGGGGCGTCGAGACCCAGTACTTC.